The present entry profiles one TCR beta chain with its context. Its antigen specificity is not known. The record has no base qualities; no much larger clone is one base away. This sample is drawn from a study of T-cell reconstitution after alpha-beta-depleted transplantation in children (dated by TCRdb to about 2016). About the investigation overall: The study quantitatively tracked T-cell immune reconstitution after TCRalphabeta/CD19-depleted allogeneic hematopoietic cell transplantation in children using TCR repertoire profiling.

The library was built by means of PCR. The instrument given in TCRdb is Illumina HiSeq 2500. TCR libraries were prepared with molecular barcoding, using unique molecular identifiers to normalize TCRbeta repertoire quantification. The public reads were quality trimmed at Q25 with fastp and then assembled into clones with MiXCR by TCRdb, keeping productive beta chains. For every CDR3 protein sequence, its rows merge into one entry that carries the most common genes and DNA. The sample includes about 690,000 distinct CDR3 sequences, with approximately 17% observed a single time. The ten largest clones represent under 1.2% of the sample. Trimming takes 3 bases from V and 5 bases from J, and the germline ends sit 9 bases apart. The CDR3 runs 12 residues from the cysteine to the phenylalanine. The sequence is cut down to CDR3 DNA, 36 bases in frame from base 1. The CDR1 and CDR2 encoded by the germline V gene are SQVTM and ANQGSEA.

This clonotype was obtained from a human donor who donated a stem cell graft to a child with acute myeloid leukemia. The chain joins TRBV29-1 to TRBJ2-3, with the D gene possibly TRBD1 or TRBD2, each one fitting 5 bases. This specimen consisted of PBMCs from the stem cell graft donor, obtained from the stem cell graft. The CDR3: CSVERGRDTQYF. The bases are TGCAGCGTTGAGAGGGGTAGAGATACGCAGTATTTT.